The rows below give T cell receptor beta chains drawn from one sample of a study of cytomegalovirus exposure and HLA in healthy donors. Here immunoSEQ multiplex PCR was the method, and the copy in TCRdb shows in-frame clones only, minus some. The top ten hold approximately 12% of the sample, which has nearly 70,000 clones, 74% seen once. The material sequenced was PBMCs. These receptor sequences come from an older woman in good health and CMV-seropositive. Each CDR3 is given with its conserved first and last residue. A D gene is named only where the DNA matches it firmly. Where a row states a size, it is once, few, many or the class of an expanded clone; other rows omit it.

v_gene	abundance	d_gene	j_gene	CDR3nt	CDR3aa
TRBV30	-	TRBD1	TRBJ1-1	TGTGCCTGGAATCGGGACAGGGTGAACACTGAAGCTTTCTTT	CAWNRDRVNTEAFF
TRBV2	-	TRBD2	TRBJ2-2	TGTGCCAGCAGTGAGGAACTAGCGAGGAACACCGGGGAGCTGTTTTTT	CASSEELARNTGELFF
TRBV10-3	-	-	TRBJ1-1	TGTGCCCCCCCCCGCCGGACAGAGAACACTGAAGCTTTCTTT	CAPPRRTENTEAFF
TRBV2	once	-	TRBJ1-1	TGTGCCAGCAGTGAGGCCAGAGGGGGTTCGGGTGAAGCTTTCTTT	CASSEARGGSGEAFF
TRBV29-1	-	-	TRBJ1-3	TGCAGCGGTCGGGGGGTCGGGAACACCATATATTTT	CSGRGVGNTIYF
TRBV19	-	-	TRBJ1-6	TGTGCCAGTAGTCTTTCATGGAGCTCCTATAATTCACCCCTCCACTTT	CASSLSWSSYNSPLHF
TRBV5-6	-	TRBD2	TRBJ2-2	TGTGCCAGCAGCCCGGGACTAGCAGTAACCGGGGAGCTGTTTTTT	CASSPGLAVTGELFF
TRBV11-2	-	TRBD1	TRBJ1-1	TGTGCCAGCAGCTTAGGCAACAGGGGGCTCACTGAAGCTTTCTTT	CASSLGNRGLTEAFF
TRBV7-9	-	-	TRBJ2-4	TGTGCCAGCAGCTTAGCTGGGGGCAGGGACATTCAGTACTTC	CASSLAGGRDIQYF
TRBV4-2	-	TRBD1	TRBJ1-1	TGTGCCAGCAGCCAAAGCCCCGGACAGGGAAGAAACACTGAAGCTTTCTTT	CASSQSPGQGRNTEAFF
TRBV11-2	-	-	TRBJ2-3	TGTGCCAGCAGCCCCCTAACTGCGCAGTATTTT	CASSPLTAQYF
TRBV7-2	-	TRBD1	TRBJ2-7	TGTGCCAGCAGCCAACCGGACAGGGGCGGACGCGAGCAGTACTTC	CASSQPDRGGREQYF
TRBV4-1	-	TRBD1	TRBJ1-1	TGCGCCAGCAGCCACAGGCCAGGGGGCCGGAACACTGAAGCTTTCTTT	CASSHRPGGRNTEAFF
TRBV5-1	-	TRBD2	TRBJ2-2	TGCGCCAGCAGCAGTAGCGGGAGAGTGAGCACCGGGGAGCTGTTTTTT	CASSSSGRVSTGELFF
TRBV11-2	-	-	TRBJ1-6	TGTGCCAGCAGCTTACAAGCATACTATAATTCACCCCTCCACTTT	CASSLQAYYNSPLHF
TRBV6-4	-	-	TRBJ2-1	TGTGCCAGCAGTGAGCAGGGGCTCTCCTACAATGAGCAGTTCTTC	CASSEQGLSYNEQFF
TRBV7-9	once	-	TRBJ2-3	TGTGCCAGCAGCTTAAGGACTCCTAGCACAGATACGCAGTATTTT	CASSLRTPSTDTQYF
TRBV10-1	few	-	TRBJ2-1	TGCGCCTCGGGAGGGACAGGGCCCCCGGCAGGAGATGAGCAGTTCTTC	CASGGTGPPAGDEQFF
TRBV11-1	once	-	TRBJ2-7	TGTGCCAGCACCCGGGGGTCCGAGCAGTACTTC	CASTRGSEQYF
TRBV30	-	-	TRBJ1-3	TGTGCCTGGAGTCACAGGCCCTCTGGAAACACCATATATTTT	CAWSHRPSGNTIYF
TRBV5-8	-	-	TRBJ1-4	TGTGCCAGCAGCCCTGGACAGTCTAATGAAAAACTGTTTTTT	CASSPGQSNEKLFF
TRBV7-9	-	-	TRBJ1-1	TGTGCCAGCAGCTTATTCCGGGAGAACACTGAAGCTTTCTTT	CASSLFRENTEAFF
TRBV19	-	TRBD2	TRBJ2-7	TGTGCCAGTACTCCCGGGACTAGTATCTACGAGCAGTACTTC	CASTPGTSIYEQYF
TRBV7-2	once	-	TRBJ1-3	TGTGCCAGCAGCGCAAATGCGGGTAACACCATATATTTT	CASSANAGNTIYF
TRBV9	-	TRBD1	TRBJ2-2	TGTGCCAGCACCCCATCGGACAGGGCGGACACCGGGGAGCTGTTTTTT	CASTPSDRADTGELFF
TRBV11-2	-	-	TRBJ1-2	TGTGCCAGCAGCTCCGGCGCGGGGATGAGTGGCTACACCTTC	CASSSGAGMSGYTF
TRBV6-1	few	-	TRBJ1-5	TGTGCCAGCAGTGACAGTTCAGGCAATCAGCCCCAGCATTTT	CASSDSSGNQPQHF
TRBV4-2	-	-	TRBJ1-2	TGTGCCAGCAGCCAAGAACTAGCACGGGTCAATTTCGACTATGGCTACACCTTC	CASSQELARVNFDYGYTF
TRBV2	-	-	TRBJ1-1	TGTGCCAGCAGTGAGGGAGGGCCTGAAGCTTTCTTT	CASSEGGPEAFF
TRBV7-2	-	-	TRBJ1-1	TGTGCCAGCAGCGGGGGGACCGCGAACACTGAAGCTTTCTTT	CASSGGTANTEAFF
TRBV2	-	-	TRBJ2-1	TGTGCCGGCGGAGGGGCCTATGAGCAGTTCTTC	CAGGGAYEQFF
TRBV10-3	-	TRBD1	TRBJ1-1	TGTGCCAACGGACAGGACATAAACACTGAAGCTTTCTTT	CANGQDINTEAFF
TRBV6-6	-	-	TRBJ1-1	TGTGCCAGCAGGTCCCCCCAGGGGAGATGGGTCACTGAAGCTTTCTTT	CASRSPQGRWVTEAFF
TRBV15	-	-	TRBJ2-1	TGTGCCACCAGCAAGACTAGTAACCCTAGCAATGAGCAGTTCTTC	CATSKTSNPSNEQFF
TRBV5-1	-	-	TRBJ1-2	TGCGCCAGCAGCCGGGAGGCGGGGGTGTTAGGCTATGGCTACACCTTC	CASSREAGVLGYGYTF
TRBV7-9	few	TRBD2	TRBJ2-2	TGTGCCAGCAGCCCTCAGCGGGGGGATTCCGGGGAGCTGTTTTTT	CASSPQRGDSGELFF
TRBV4-1	-	TRBD1	TRBJ1-2	TGCGCCAGCAGCCAAGGGACGGGGGACAGCTCTGGCTACACCTTC	CASSQGTGDSSGYTF
TRBV7-9	-	TRBD2	TRBJ2-1	TGTGCCAGCAGCTTGAGTCTAGCGGAGTACAATGAGCAGTTCTTC	CASSLSLAEYNEQFF
TRBV19	-	TRBD1	TRBJ1-5	TGTGCCAGTAGTACCCAGGGGGGCATCGGTCAGCCCCAGCATTTT	CASSTQGGIGQPQHF
TRBV27	-	TRBD1	TRBJ1-1	TGTGCCAGCAGTTTATCTTGGGGACAGGGCAACACTGAAGCTTTCTTT	CASSLSWGQGNTEAFF